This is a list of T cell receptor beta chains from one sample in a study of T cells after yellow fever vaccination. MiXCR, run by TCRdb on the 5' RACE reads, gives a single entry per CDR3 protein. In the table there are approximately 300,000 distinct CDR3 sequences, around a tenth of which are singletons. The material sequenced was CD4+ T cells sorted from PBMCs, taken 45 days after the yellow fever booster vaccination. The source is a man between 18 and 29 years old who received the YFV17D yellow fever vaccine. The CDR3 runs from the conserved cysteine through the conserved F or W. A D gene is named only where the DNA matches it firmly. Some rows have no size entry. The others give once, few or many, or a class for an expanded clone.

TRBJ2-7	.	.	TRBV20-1	CSASDTSYEQYF	TGCAGTGCATCCGACACCTCCTACGAGCAGTACTTC
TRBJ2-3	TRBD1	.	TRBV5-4	CASSLGGYRGLDTQYF	TGTGCCAGCAGCTTGGGGGGGTACAGGGGGTTGGATACGCAGTATTTT
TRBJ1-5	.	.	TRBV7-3	CASSFGRLSNQPQHF	TGTGCCAGCAGCTTTGGGAGGTTAAGCAATCAGCCCCAGCATTTT
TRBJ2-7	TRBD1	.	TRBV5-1	CASSLRTGPYEQYF	TGCGCCAGCAGCCTACGGACAGGACCCTACGAGCAGTACTTC
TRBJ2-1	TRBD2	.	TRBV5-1	CASSFSGGFWYEQFF	TGCGCCAGCAGCTTCAGCGGGGGTTTCTGGTATGAGCAGTTCTTC
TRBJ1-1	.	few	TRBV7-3	CASSRGDNTEAFF	TGTGCCAGCAGCCGGGGGGACAACACTGAAGCTTTCTTT
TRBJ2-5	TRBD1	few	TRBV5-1	CASSPTRGQETQYF	TGCGCCAGCAGCCCGACCAGGGGGCAAGAGACCCAGTACTTC
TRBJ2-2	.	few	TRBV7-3	CASSLSGTGNTGELFF	TGTGCCAGCAGCTTAAGCGGGACTGGCAACACCGGGGAGCTGTTTTTT
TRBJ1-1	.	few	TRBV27	CASSLRSQGYTEAFF	TGTGCCAGCAGTTTAAGGTCCCAGGGGTACACTGAAGCTTTCTTT
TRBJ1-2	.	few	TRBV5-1	CASSGQGSYGYTF	TGCGCCAGCAGCGGTCAGGGCTCCTATGGCTACACCTTC
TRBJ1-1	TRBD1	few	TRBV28	CASSLSQGDEAFF	TGTGCCAGCAGTTTAAGTCAGGGGGATGAAGCTTTCTTT
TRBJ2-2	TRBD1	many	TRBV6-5	CASSPGQGAGGELFF	TGTGCCAGCAGCCCGGGACAGGGGGCAGGCGGGGAGCTGTTTTTT
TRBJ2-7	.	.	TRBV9	CASSPEGGQQYF	TGTGCCAGCAGCCCCGAAGGGGGGCAGCAGTACTTC
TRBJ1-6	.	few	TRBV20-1	CSGRSSYNSPLHF	TGCAGTGGAAGGAGCTCCTATAATTCACCCCTCCACTTT
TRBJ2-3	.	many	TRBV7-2	CASSSGLVTDTQYF	TGTGCCAGCAGCTCGGGGTTGGTGACAGATACGCAGTATTTT
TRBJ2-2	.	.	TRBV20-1	CSATGGRNTGELFF	TGCAGTGCTACAGGGGGGCGGAACACCGGGGAGCTGTTTTTT
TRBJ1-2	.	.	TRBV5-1	CASRPGLNYGYTF	TGCGCCAGCAGACCGGGACTCAACTATGGCTACACCTTC
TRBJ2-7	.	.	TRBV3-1	CASSQGYLGAYEQYF	TGTGCCAGCAGCCAAGGTTATCTGGGGGCCTACGAGCAGTACTTC
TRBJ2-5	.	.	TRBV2	CASSEALGGQETQYF	TGTGCCAGCAGTGAAGCGCTTGGGGGCCAAGAGACCCAGTACTTC
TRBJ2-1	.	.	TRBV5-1	CASSLIGDTYNEQFF	TGCGCCAGCAGCTTGATCGGGGACACCTACAATGAGCAGTTCTTC
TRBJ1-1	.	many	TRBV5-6	CASSRRGPDTEAFF	TGTGCCAGCAGCCGCCGGGGGCCGGACACTGAAGCTTTCTTT
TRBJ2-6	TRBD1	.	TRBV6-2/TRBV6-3	CASSYSTGQGPFSGANVLTF	TGTGCCAGCAGTTACTCGACGGGACAGGGGCCTTTCTCTGGGGCCAACGTCCTGACTTTC
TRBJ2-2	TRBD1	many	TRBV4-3	CASSQEGNDAGGMTGELFF	TGCGCCAGCAGCCAAGAGGGGAACGACGCAGGGGGCATGACCGGGGAGCTGTTTTTT
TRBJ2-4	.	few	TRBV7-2	CASSLGRGAGNIQYF	TGTGCCAGCAGCTTAGGTCGGGGGGCGGGCAACATTCAGTACTTC
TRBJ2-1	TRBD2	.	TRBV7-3	CASSQRLAGGNEQFF	TGTGCCAGCAGCCAGCGACTAGCGGGGGGGAATGAGCAGTTCTTC
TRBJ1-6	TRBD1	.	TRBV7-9	CASSPPETGVDSPLHF	TGTGCCAGCAGCCCACCGGAGACAGGGGTCGATTCACCCCTCCACTTT
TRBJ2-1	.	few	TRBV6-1	CASSPALGTSSYNEQFF	TGTGCCAGCAGCCCAGCACTAGGGACGAGCTCCTACAATGAGCAGTTCTTC
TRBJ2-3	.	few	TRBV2	CASRALGGNTQYF	TGTGCCAGCAGGGCTCTAGGAGGGAATACGCAGTATTTT
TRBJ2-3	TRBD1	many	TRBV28	CASTPMGQTTDTQYF	TGTGCCAGCACCCCCATGGGACAGACCACAGATACGCAGTATTTT
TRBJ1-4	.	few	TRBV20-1	CSANEPRGGEKLFF	TGCAGTGCCAACGAGCCTAGGGGGGGTGAAAAACTGTTTTTT
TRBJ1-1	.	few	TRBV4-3	CASSQEWGLTEAFF	TGCGCCAGCAGCCAAGAGTGGGGTTTAACTGAAGCTTTCTTT
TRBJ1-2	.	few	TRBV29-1	CSAGQFGYGYTF	TGCAGCGCTGGACAGTTTGGCTATGGCTACACCTTC
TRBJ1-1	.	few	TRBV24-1	CATSEAGAGTEAFF	TGTGCCACCAGTGAGGCAGGGGCGGGCACTGAAGCTTTCTTT
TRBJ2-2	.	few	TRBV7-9	CASSLFGELFF	TGTGCCAGCAGTCTTTTCGGGGAGCTGTTTTTT
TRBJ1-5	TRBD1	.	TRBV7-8	CASSPRQGGFHQPQHF	TGTGCCAGCAGCCCCCGACAGGGCGGTTTTCATCAGCCCCAGCATTTT
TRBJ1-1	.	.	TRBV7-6	CASSFGIQGPASRAFF	TGTGCCAGCAGCTTTGGGATCCAGGGGCCCGCGAGTCGCGCTTTCTTT